The T cell receptor beta chain under discussion was sequenced for a study of blood T cell repertoires in COVID-19. Whole-study context: The analysed material was cDNA or gDNA that came from T cells, B-cell-depleted T cells, or PBMCs.

The repertoire was sequenced with immunoSEQ multiplex PCR; TCRdb's copy has only in-frame clones and lacks some. This table has about 240,000 clones, 86% appearing once. This clone was seen a single time. This TCR was recovered from a man older than 75 with acute or convalescent COVID-19. Sequenced: peripheral blood.

Here the CDR3 reads CASSLAGQGFDEQYF. In nucleotides, the CDR3 is TGCGCCAGCAGCTTGGCGGGACAGGGGTTCGACGAGCAGTACTTC. The J gene is TRBJ2-7, the V gene TRBV5-1; 10 positions match TRBD1. The trim removed 0 bases at V and 5 bases at J, leaving 5 bases unmatched. Germline V lookup: CDR1 SGHRS, CDR2 YFSETQ. The CDR3 is 15 amino acids. The variable domain in full, with the rest retrieved from reference TRBV5-1 and TRBJ2-7, is KAGVTQTPRYLIKTRGQQVTLSCSPISGHRSVSWYQQTPGQGLQFLFEYFSETQRNKGNFPGRFSGRQFSNSRSEMNVSTLELGDSALYLCASSLAGQGFDEQYFGPGTRLTVT.